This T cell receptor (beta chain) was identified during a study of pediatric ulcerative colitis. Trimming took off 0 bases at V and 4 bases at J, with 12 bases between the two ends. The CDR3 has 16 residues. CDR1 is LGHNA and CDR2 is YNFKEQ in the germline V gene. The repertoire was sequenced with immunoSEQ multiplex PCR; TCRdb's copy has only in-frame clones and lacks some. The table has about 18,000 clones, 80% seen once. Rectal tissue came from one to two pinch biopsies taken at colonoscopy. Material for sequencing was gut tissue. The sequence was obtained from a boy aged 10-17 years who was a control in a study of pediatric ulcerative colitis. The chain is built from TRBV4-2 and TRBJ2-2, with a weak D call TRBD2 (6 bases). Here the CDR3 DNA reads TGTGCCAGCAGCCAAGAAGAAATGGGAGGCACCGGGGAGCTGTTTTTT. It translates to CASSQEEMGGTGELFF.